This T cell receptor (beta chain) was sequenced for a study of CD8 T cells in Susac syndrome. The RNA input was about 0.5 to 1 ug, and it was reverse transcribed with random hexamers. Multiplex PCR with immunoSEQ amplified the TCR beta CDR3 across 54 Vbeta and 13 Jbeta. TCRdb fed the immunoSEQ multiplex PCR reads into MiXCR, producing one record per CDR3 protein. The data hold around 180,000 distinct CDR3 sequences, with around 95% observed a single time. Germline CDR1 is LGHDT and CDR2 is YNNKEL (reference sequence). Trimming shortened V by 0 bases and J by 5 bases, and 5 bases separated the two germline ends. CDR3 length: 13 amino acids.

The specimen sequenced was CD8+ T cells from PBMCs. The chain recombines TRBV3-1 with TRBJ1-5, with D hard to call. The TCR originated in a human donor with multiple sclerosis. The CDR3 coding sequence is TGTGCCAGCAGCCAAGACGACTATCAGCCCCAGCATTTT. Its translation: CASSQDDYQPQHF.